This T cell receptor (beta chain) was documented in a study of HIV-infected patients and healthy controls. Alpha and beta constant-region primers primed reverse transcription of 400 to 650 ng RNA. Alpha and beta chain libraries were made separately by chain-specific third strand synthesis with multiplexing indices. TCRdb reprocessed the 5' RACE reads via MiXCR and lists one record per CDR3 protein. The repertoire holds over 15,000 distinct CDR3 sequences, with 5.5% as singletons. V was cut by 2 bases and J by 2 bases, with 8 bases left in between. There are 14 residues in the CDR3. There are many counts of this clonotype. No cell fractionation was done, so the repertoire covers all unsorted peripheral blood T cells.

The sequence was obtained from an adult in good health. The sequenced sample consisted of blood. This rearrangement joins TRBV12-3 or TRBV12-4 to TRBJ2-3; no clear D. In DNA, the CDR3 is TGTGCCAGCAGTTTAACCTTAATCACAGATACGCAGTATTTT. Protein sequence: CASSLTLITDTQYF.